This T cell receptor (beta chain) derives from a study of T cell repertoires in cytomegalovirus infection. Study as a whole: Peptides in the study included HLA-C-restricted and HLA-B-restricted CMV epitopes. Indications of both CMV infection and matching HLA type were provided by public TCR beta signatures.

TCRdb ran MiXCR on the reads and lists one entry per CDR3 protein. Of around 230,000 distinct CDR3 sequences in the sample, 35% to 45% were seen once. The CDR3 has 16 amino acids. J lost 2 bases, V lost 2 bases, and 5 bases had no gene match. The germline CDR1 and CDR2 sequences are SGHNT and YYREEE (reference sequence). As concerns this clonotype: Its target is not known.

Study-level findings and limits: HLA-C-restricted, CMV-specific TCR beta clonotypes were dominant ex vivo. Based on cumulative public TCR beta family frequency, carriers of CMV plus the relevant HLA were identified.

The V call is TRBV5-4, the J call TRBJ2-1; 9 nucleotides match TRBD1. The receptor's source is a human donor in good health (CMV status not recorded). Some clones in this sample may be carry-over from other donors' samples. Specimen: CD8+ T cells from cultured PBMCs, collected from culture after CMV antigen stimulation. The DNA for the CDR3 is TGTGCCAGCAGCTTCCCGGGACAGGGAACCTACAATGAGCAGTTCTTC. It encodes CASSFPGQGTYNEQFF.